Listed below are T cell receptor beta chains from one sample, sequenced in a study of radiation and T cells in renal cell carcinoma. Assay used: immunoSEQ multiplex PCR; TCRdb lists only in-frame clones, some missing. The table lists over 60,000 clones, about 86% of them singletons. The material sequenced was blood, taken from a patient whose treatment included radiotherapy and nephrectomy. These receptors came from a woman in her forties or fifties with renal cell carcinoma. Both conserved end residues are part of each CDR3. The D gene is left open where the match is weak. Size is stated for part of the rows, as once, few or many counts, or as a class when the clone is expanded.

V gene	J gene	clone size	D gene	CDR3 protein	CDR3 DNA
TRBV13	TRBJ1-4	NA	TRBD1	CASSFGQGSRKLFF	TGTGCCAGCAGCTTTGGACAGGGAAGCAGAAAACTGTTTTTT
TRBV4-2	TRBJ2-3	NA	NA	CASSQDLEGRPSLTDTQYF	TGTGCCAGCAGCCAAGATCTCGAAGGGAGGCCCTCTTTAACAGATACGCAGTATTTT
TRBV4-3	TRBJ2-3	once	NA	CASSQGTPSGAQYF	TGCGCCAGCAGCCAAGGGACTCCCTCGGGTGCGCAGTATTTT
TRBV11-2	TRBJ1-4	NA	NA	CASSSPTNEKLFF	TGTGCCAGCAGCTCCCCAACTAATGAAAAACTGTTTTTT
TRBV4-3	TRBJ2-3	NA	NA	CASSRQSSERTTDTQYF	TGCGCCAGCAGCCGACAGTCTAGCGAGAGGACGACAGATACGCAGTATTTT
TRBV6-6	TRBJ2-1	once	NA	CASSYAFNRANEQFF	TGTGCCAGCAGTTACGCCTTCAACCGGGCTAATGAGCAGTTCTTC
TRBV7-2	TRBJ1-1	NA	TRBD1	CASSLHRGGTEAFF	TGTGCCAGCAGCTTGCACAGGGGAGGCACTGAAGCTTTCTTT
TRBV27	TRBJ2-7	NA	TRBD1	CASSLSGRGLLYEQYF	TGTGCCAGCAGTTTATCGGGCAGGGGGCTGTTATACGAGCAGTACTTC
TRBV19	TRBJ2-1	once	TRBD2	CASSPRGLAGEQFF	TGTGCCAGTAGTCCCCGGGGTCTAGCGGGAGAGCAGTTCTTC
TRBV30	TRBJ1-6	NA	NA	CAWRYLRGDSPLHF	TGTGCCTGGAGGTACCTAAGAGGGGATTCACCCCTCCACTTT
TRBV19	TRBJ1-3	few	NA	CASSITGGTSGNTIYF	TGTGCCAGTAGTATAACCGGGGGGACCTCTGGAAACACCATATATTTT
TRBV6-1	TRBJ1-5	NA	NA	CASSDRVSLMEGQPQHF	TGTGCCAGCAGTGACAGGGTCTCTCTTATGGAAGGCCAGCCCCAGCATTTT
TRBV4-1	TRBJ1-2	NA	TRBD1	CASSQGRGRGYTF	TGCGCCAGCAGCCAAGGCAGGGGGAGAGGCTACACCTTC
TRBV7-2	TRBJ1-4	NA	TRBD1	CASKTGANEKLFF	TGTGCCAGTAAAACAGGGGCCAATGAAAAACTGTTTTTT
TRBV2	TRBJ2-2	few	NA	CASRALGTGELFF	TGTGCCAGCAGAGCCCTAGGAACCGGGGAGCTGTTTTTT
TRBV5-1	TRBJ2-7	NA	NA	CASSPEAVSVYEQYF	TGCGCCAGCAGCCCCGAGGCAGTTTCGGTCTACGAGCAGTACTTC
TRBV15	TRBJ1-4	NA	NA	CATSRDPRGRLFF	TGTGCCACCAGCAGAGATCCTAGGGGGAGGCTGTTTTTT
TRBV7-2	TRBJ2-5	NA	TRBD2	CASSPWTSEETQYF	TGTGCCAGCAGCCCATGGACTAGCGAGGAGACCCAGTACTTC
TRBV18	TRBJ1-4	NA	TRBD1	CASSPTGVGEKLFF	TGTGCCAGCTCACCGACAGGGGTCGGCGAAAAACTGTTTTTT
TRBV5-6	TRBJ2-1	NA	NA	CASSFSHVVSNEQFF	TGTGCCAGCAGCTTTAGCCATGTAGTGTCCAATGAGCAGTTCTTC
TRBV7-3	TRBJ1-2	NA	NA	CASSPLRGVTDYGYTF	TGTGCCAGCAGCCCCCTACGGGGGGTTACGGACTATGGCTACACCTTC
TRBV5-1	TRBJ2-5	NA	TRBD2	CASSLAVGAGPQETQYF	TGCGCCAGCAGCTTGGCCGTTGGAGCGGGACCTCAAGAGACCCAGTACTTC
TRBV4-3	TRBJ2-2	once	NA	CASSQGTGELFF	TGCGCCAGCAGCCAAGGAACCGGGGAGCTGTTTTTT
TRBV6-1	TRBJ2-3	NA	NA	CASRSGELGTDTQYF	TGTGCCAGCAGGAGTGGAGAGTTGGGCACAGATACGCAGTATTTT
TRBV7-8	TRBJ2-7	few	TRBD1	CASRGQGGEQYF	TGTGCCAGCAGGGGACAGGGGGGCGAGCAGTACTTC
TRBV7-9	TRBJ1-5	NA	NA	CASSLGFGKGLGGQPQHF	TGTGCCAGCAGCTTAGGCTTCGGTAAGGGTCTGGGCGGTCAGCCCCAGCATTTT
TRBV7-9	TRBJ1-5	NA	NA	CASSTPEGGPQHF	TGTGCCAGCAGCACACCAGAGGGGGGCCCCCAGCATTTT
TRBV28	TRBJ2-3	NA	NA	CASSSSGLYTDTQYF	TGTGCCAGCAGTTCATCGGGACTTTACACAGATACGCAGTATTTT
TRBV7-2	TRBJ2-3	few	TRBD2	CASSLGRADTQYF	TGTGCCAGCAGCCTGGGGAGGGCAGATACGCAGTATTTT
TRBV18	TRBJ2-6	NA	TRBD1	CASSPTGTGLSGANVLTF	TGTGCCAGCTCACCCACAGGGACAGGCCTCTCTGGGGCCAACGTCCTGACTTTC
TRBV28	TRBJ1-1	NA	NA	CASSSYSTDTVTEAFF	TGTGCCAGCAGTTCCTATTCAACCGACACTGTCACTGAAGCTTTCTTT
TRBV10-1	TRBJ2-7	NA	TRBD1	CASSRDRAYEQYF	TGCGCCAGCAGTCGGGACAGGGCCTACGAGCAGTACTTC
TRBV4-3	TRBJ2-6	NA	NA	CASSQVEGGAGANVLTF	TGCGCCAGCAGCCAAGTGGAAGGGGGTGCTGGGGCCAACGTCCTGACTTTC
TRBV9	TRBJ2-2	NA	NA	CASSVDVTGELFF	TGTGCCAGCAGCGTAGACGTCACCGGGGAGCTGTTTTTT
TRBV5-4	TRBJ2-7	NA	TRBD1	CASKPGQGPPYEQYF	TGTGCCAGCAAGCCTGGACAGGGGCCTCCCTACGAGCAGTACTTC
TRBV11-2	TRBJ2-1	NA	NA	CASSLLEGYNEQFF	TGTGCCAGCAGCCTCTTGGAGGGGTACAATGAGCAGTTCTTC
TRBV27	TRBJ1-1	few	TRBD1	CASRGTGGNTEAFF	TGTGCCAGCAGGGGGACAGGGGGGAACACTGAAGCTTTCTTT
TRBV27	TRBJ2-1	NA	NA	CASSLSISLAYNEQFF	TGTGCCAGCAGTTTATCGATATCCCTGGCCTACAATGAGCAGTTCTTC
TRBV19	TRBJ1-5	NA	NA	CASSIGSWGNQPQHF	TGTGCCAGTAGTATAGGTTCGTGGGGCAATCAGCCCCAGCATTTT
TRBV29-1	TRBJ1-2	NA	TRBD1	CSAYVPGGYGYTF	TGCAGCGCCTACGTGCCAGGGGGCTATGGCTACACCTTC
TRBV7-9	TRBJ1-2	NA	TRBD1	CASSLAWDRVVYGYTF	TGTGCCAGCAGCTTAGCGTGGGACAGGGTAGTCTATGGCTACACCTTC
TRBV7-8	TRBJ2-5	NA	TRBD1	CASSLAAPGQLLQETQYF	TGTGCCAGCAGCTTAGCGGCACCGGGACAGCTGTTACAAGAGACCCAGTACTTC